One and the same sample provided the 6 T cell receptor beta chains below, sequenced in a study of OX40 agonist ivuxolimab in advanced cancers. Data came from immunoSEQ multiplex PCR; TCRdb stores just in-frame clones and leaves some out. The repertoire holds some 80,000 clones, 80% to 90% seen once, with more than 20% in the top ten. This specimen consisted of CD4+ or CD8+ T cells sorted from blood, obtained in a trial of the OX40 agonist ivuxolimab. The source of these receptors is an adult with an advanced solid tumor such as melanoma, head and neck, liver or kidney cancer.

The rearrangement joins TRBV29-1 to TRBJ2-1, with 8 bases fitting TRBD1. CDR1 and CDR2 from the germline V gene are SQVTM and ANQGSEA. V lost 6 bases to trimming and J lost 6 bases; unmatched junction nucleotides: 10. CDR3 length: 14 amino acids. The CDR3 nucleotides are TGCAGCGTCCGACAGGGGTCCAGTCGCAATGAGCAGTTCTTC. Amino acid sequence: CSVRQGSSRNEQFF.

V gene TRBV6-1 combines with J gene TRBJ1-3, with 11 bases identical to TRBD1. From germline, CDR1 is MNHNS and CDR2 SASEGT. This CDR3 region has 15 residues. V was clipped by 9 bases and J by 2 bases; unmatched bases: 6. The CDR3 region is CASGQGALAGNTIYF. The CDR3 region has the DNA TGTGCCAGTGGACAGGGGGCGCTTGCTGGAAACACCATATATTTT.

This clone was recorded a few times. The chain couples TRBV11-3 to TRBJ2-7; 9 bases fit TRBD1. The CDR3 is 15 residues long. V gave up 5 bases and J gave up 2 bases; unmatched junction bases: 7. CDR1 SGHNT and CDR2 YENEEA come from the germline V gene. CDR3 sequence reads: CASSLGTGSTYEQYF. The CDR3 DNA follows: TGTGCCAGCAGCCTAGGGACAGGGAGTACCTACGAGCAGTACTTC.

The chain is built from TRBV11-3 and TRBJ2-1; D unclear. The germline V gene has CDR1 SGHNT and CDR2 YENEEA. This CDR3 is built from 15 residues. Between the trimmed V and J ends, which lost 4 bases and 0 bases, there was a span of 10 bases. CDR3 in DNA: TGTGCCAGCAGCTCCAAGACCGGCTCCTACAATGAGCAGTTCTTC. Encoded protein: CASSSKTGSYNEQFF.

This rearrangement joins TRBV5-4 to TRBJ2-3; D perhaps matches TRBD1 (6 bases). The CDR3 sequence is 15 residues long. V was cut by 5 bases and J by 0 bases, with 13 bases left in between. Per the germline V gene, CDR1 is SGHNT and CDR2 is YYREEE (reference sequence). The CDR3 is CASSSNTGSTDTQYF. The CDR3 nucleotides read TGTGCCAGCAGTTCGAATACAGGGAGCACAGATACGCAGTATTTT.

The chain recombines TRBV11-2 with TRBJ2-7; 8 bases match TRBD1. The CDR3 is made up of 16 amino acids. Germline V CDR1 and CDR2: SGHAT, FQNNGV. V trimming: 4 bases; J trimming: 3 bases; junction bases outside the gene matches: 11. This chain's CDR3 is CASSSQRGQVFYEQYF. In nucleotides, the CDR3 is TGTGCCAGCAGCTCTCAAAGGGGACAGGTTTTCTACGAGCAGTACTTC.